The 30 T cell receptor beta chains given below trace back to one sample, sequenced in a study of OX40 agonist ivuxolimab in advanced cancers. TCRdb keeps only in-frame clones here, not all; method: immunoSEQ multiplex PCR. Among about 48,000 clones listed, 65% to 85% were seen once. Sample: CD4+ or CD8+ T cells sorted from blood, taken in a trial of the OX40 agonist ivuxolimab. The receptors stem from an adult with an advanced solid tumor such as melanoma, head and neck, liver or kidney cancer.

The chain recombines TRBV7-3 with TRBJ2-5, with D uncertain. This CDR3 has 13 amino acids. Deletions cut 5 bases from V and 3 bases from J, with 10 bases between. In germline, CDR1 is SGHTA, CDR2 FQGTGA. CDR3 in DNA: TGTGCCAGCAGCGTAAGATCAAAAGAGACCCAGTACTTC. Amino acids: CASSVRSKETQYF. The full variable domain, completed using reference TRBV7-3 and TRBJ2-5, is GAGVSQTPSNKVTEKGKYVELRCDPISGHTALYWYRQSLGQGPEFLIYFQGTGAADDSGLPNDRFFAVRPEGSVSTLKIQRTERGDSAVYLCASSVRSKETQYFGPGTRLLVL.

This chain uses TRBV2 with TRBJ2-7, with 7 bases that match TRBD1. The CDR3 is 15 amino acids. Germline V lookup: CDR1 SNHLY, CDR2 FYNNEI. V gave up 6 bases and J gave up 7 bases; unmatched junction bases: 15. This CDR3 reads CASRVQGVGGSEQYF. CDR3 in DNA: TGTGCCAGCAGGGTGCAGGGGGTAGGCGGTAGTGAGCAGTACTTC.

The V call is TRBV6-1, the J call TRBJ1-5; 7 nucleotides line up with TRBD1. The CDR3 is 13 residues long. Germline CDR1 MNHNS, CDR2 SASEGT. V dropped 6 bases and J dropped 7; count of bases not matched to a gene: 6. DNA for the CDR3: TGTGCCAGCAGGCGGCAGGGGGACCAGCCCCAGCATTTT. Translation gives CASRRQGDQPQHF.

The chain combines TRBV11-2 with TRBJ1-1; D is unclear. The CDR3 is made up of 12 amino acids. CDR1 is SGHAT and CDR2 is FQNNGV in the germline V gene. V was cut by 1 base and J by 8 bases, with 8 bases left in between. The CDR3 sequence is CASSLGGEEAFF. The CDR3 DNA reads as TGTGCCAGCAGCTTAGGGGGAGAGGAAGCTTTCTTT. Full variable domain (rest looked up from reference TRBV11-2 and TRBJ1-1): EAGVAQSPRYKIIEKRQSVAFWCNPISGHATLYWYQQILGQGPKLLIQFQNNGVVDDSQLPKDRFSAERLKGVDSTLKIQPAKLEDSAVYLCASSLGGEEAFFGQGTRLTVV.

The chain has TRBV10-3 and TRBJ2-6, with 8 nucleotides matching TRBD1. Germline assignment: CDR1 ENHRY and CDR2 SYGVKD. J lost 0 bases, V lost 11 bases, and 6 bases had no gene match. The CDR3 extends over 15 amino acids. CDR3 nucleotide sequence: TGTGCCTTGGGACAGGACCACTCTGGGGCCAACGTCCTGACTTTC. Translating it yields CALGQDHSGANVLTF.

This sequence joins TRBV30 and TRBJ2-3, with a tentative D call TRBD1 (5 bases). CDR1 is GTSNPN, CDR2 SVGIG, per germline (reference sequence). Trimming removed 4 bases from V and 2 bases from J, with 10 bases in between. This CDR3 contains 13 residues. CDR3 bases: TGTGCCTGGACAGGGTCGGACACAGATACGCAGTATTTT. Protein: CAWTGSDTDTQYF. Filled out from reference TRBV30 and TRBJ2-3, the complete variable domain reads SQTIHQWPATLVQPVGSPLSLECTVEGTSNPNLYWYRQAAGRGLQLLFYSVGIGQISSEVPQNLSASRPQDRQFILSSKKLLLSDSGFYLCAWTGSDTDTQYFGPGTRLTVL.

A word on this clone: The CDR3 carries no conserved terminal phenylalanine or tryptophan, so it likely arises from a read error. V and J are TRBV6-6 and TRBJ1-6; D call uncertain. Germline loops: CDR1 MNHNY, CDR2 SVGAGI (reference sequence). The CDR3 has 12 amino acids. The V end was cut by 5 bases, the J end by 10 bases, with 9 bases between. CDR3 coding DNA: TGTGCCAGCAGTACCCTAAGGTCACCCCTCCACCTT. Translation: CASSTLRSPLHL.

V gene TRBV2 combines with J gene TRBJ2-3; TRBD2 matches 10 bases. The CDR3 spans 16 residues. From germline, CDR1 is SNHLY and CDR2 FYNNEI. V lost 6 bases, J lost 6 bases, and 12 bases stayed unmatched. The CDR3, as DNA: TGTGCCAGCAGGCAGGGGCTAGCGGGAGTGGTCGATACGCAGTATTTT. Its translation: CASRQGLAGVVDTQYF.

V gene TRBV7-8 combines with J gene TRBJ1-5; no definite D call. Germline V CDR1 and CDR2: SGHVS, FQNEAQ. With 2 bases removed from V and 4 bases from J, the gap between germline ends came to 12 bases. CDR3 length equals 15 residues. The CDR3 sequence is CASSLLDGVNQPQHF. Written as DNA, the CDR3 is TGTGCCAGCAGCTTACTCGACGGAGTAAATCAGCCCCAGCATTTT.

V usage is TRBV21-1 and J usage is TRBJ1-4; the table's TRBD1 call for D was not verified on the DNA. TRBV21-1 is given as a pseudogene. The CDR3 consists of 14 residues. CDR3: CASSKGSRNEKLFF. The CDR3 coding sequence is TGTGCCAGCAGCAAAGGTTCCAGGAATGAAAAACTGTTTTTT.

CDR3 in DNA: TGCGCCAGCAGCGGGGATAGCAATCAGCCCCAGCATTTT. It is translated as CASSGDSNQPQHF. The chain joins TRBV10-2 to TRBJ1-5; D gene ambiguous. Trimming took 6 bases from V and 0 from J, leaving 6 bases between them. This CDR3 has 13 residues. Germline V gives CDR1 WSHSY, CDR2 SAAADI.

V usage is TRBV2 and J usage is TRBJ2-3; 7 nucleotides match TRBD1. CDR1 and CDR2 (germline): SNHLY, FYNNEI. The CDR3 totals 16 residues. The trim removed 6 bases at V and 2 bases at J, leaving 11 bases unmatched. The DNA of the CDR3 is TGTGCCAGCAGCCCGCAGACAGGGTTACTCACAGATACGCAGTATTTT. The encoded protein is CASSPQTGLLTDTQYF.

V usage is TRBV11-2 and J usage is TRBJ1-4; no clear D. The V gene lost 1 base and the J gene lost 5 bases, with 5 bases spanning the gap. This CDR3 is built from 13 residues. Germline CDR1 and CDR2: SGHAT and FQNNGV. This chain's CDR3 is CASSLGLNEKLFF. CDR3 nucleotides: TGTGCCAGCAGCTTAGGGTTAAATGAAAAACTGTTTTTT.

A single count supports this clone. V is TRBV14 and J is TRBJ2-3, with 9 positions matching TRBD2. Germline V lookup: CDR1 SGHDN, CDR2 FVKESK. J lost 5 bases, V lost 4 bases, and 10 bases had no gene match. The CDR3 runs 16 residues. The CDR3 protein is CASSLLGGREGDTQYF. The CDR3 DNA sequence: TGTGCCAGCAGCCTACTCGGCGGGAGGGAAGGAGATACGCAGTATTTT.

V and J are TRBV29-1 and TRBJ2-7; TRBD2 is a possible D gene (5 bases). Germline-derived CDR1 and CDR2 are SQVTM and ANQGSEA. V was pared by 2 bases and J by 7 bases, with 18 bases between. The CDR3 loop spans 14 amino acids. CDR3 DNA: TGCAGCGTTGAAACGTTGAGCCTTGGCGGGGAGCAGTACTTC. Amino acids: CSVETLSLGGEQYF.

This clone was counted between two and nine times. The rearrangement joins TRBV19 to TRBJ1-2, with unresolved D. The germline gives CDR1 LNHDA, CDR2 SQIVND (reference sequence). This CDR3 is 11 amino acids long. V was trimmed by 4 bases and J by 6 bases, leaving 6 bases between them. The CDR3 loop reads CASSTNDGYTF. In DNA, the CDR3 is TGTGCCAGTAGTACCAACGATGGCTACACCTTC.

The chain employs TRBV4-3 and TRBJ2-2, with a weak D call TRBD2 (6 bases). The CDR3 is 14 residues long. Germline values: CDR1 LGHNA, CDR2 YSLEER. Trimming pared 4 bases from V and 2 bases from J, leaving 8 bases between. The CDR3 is CASSPGLNTGELFF. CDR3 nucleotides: TGCGCCAGCAGCCCTGGACTAAACACCGGGGAGCTGTTTTTT.

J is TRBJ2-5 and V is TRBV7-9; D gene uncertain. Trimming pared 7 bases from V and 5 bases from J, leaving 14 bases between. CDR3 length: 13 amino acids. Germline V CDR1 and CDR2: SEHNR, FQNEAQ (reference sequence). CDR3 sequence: CASTSSVGETQYF. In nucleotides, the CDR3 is TGTGCCAGCACCTCGTCCGTGGGGGAGACCCAGTACTTC.

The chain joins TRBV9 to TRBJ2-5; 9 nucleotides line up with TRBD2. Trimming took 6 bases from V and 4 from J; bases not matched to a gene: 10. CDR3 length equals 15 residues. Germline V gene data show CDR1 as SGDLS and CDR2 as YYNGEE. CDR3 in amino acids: CASTDSGSLGETQYF. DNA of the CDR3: TGTGCCAGCACCGATAGCGGGAGTCTCGGAGAGACCCAGTACTTC. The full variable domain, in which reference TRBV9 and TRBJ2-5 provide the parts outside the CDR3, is DSGVTQTPKHLITATGQRVTLRCSPRSGDLSVYWYQQSLDQGLQFLIQYYNGEERAKGNILERFSAQQFPDLHSELNLSSLELGDSALYFCASTDSGSLGETQYFGPGTRLLVL.

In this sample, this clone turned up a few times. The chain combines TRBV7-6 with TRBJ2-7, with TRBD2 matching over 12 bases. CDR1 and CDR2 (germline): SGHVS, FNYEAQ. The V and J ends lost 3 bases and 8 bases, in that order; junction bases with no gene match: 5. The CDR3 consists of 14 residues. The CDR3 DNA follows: TGTGCCAGCAGCTTGACTAGCGGGGGAGAAAAGCAGTACTTC. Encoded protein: CASSLTSGGEKQYF.

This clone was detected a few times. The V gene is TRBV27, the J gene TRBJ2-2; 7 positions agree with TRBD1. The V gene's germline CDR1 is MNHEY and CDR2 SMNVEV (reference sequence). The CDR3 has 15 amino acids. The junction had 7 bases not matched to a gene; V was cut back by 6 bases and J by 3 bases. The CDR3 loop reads CASRRDRADTGELFF. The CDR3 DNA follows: TGTGCCAGCAGACGCGACAGGGCTGACACCGGGGAGCTGTTTTTT.

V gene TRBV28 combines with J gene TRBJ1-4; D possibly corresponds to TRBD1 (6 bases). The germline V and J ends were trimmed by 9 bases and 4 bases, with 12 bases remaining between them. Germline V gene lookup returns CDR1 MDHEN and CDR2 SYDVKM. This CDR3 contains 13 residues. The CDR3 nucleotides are TGTGCCAGTTCGGGGGCTAATAATGAAAAACTGTTTTTT. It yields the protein CASSGANNEKLFF.

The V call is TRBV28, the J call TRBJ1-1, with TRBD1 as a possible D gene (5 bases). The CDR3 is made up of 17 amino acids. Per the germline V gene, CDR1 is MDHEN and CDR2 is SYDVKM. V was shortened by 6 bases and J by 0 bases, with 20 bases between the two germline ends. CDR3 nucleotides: TGTGCCAGCAGGGGGGGGGTGCTGGGTATCATGAACACTGAAGCTTTCTTT. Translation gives CASRGGVLGIMNTEAFF.

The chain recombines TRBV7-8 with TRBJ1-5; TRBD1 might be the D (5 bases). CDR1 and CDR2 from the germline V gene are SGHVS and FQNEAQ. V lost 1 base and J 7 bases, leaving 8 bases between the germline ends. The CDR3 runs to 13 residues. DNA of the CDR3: TGTGCCAGCAGCTTAGGAAGGGACCAGCCCCAGCATTTT. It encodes CASSLGRDQPQHF.

CDR3 residues: CAWSVGSGAYNEQFF. The DNA of the CDR3 is TGTGCCTGGAGTGTTGGTAGCGGTGCCTACAATGAGCAGTTCTTC. The rearrangement joins TRBV30 to TRBJ2-1, with TRBD2 as a possible D gene (6 bases). CDR3 length: 15 amino acids. Germline-derived CDR1 and CDR2 are GTSNPN and SVGIG (reference sequence). V lost 0 bases to trimming and J lost 2 bases, with 11 bases between them.

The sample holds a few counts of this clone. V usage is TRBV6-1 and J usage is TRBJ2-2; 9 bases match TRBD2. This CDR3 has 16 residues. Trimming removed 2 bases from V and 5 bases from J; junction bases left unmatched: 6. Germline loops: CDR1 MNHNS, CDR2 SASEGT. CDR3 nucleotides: TGTGCCAGCAGTGAAAGAGCGGGAGGTGGTACCGGGGAGCTGTTTTTT. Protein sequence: CASSERAGGGTGELFF.

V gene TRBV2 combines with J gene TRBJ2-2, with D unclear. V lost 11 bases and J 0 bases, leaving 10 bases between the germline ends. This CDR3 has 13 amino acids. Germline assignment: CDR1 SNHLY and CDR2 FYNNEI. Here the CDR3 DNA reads TGTGCCGCGGACGCATCGAACACCGGGGAGCTGTTTTTT. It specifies CAADASNTGELFF.

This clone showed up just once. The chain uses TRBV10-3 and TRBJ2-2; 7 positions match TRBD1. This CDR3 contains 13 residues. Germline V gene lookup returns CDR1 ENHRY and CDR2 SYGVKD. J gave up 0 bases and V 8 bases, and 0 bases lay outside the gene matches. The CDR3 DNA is TGTGCCATCGGGACAGCGAACACCGGGGAGCTGTTTTTT. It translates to CAIGTANTGELFF.

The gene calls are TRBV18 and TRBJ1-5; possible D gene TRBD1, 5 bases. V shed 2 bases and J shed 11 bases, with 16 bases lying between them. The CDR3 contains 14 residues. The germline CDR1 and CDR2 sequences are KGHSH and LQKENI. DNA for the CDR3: TGTGCCAGCTCACCAGGAGTAAGGGGCCAGTCCCAGCATTTT. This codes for CASSPGVRGQSQHF.

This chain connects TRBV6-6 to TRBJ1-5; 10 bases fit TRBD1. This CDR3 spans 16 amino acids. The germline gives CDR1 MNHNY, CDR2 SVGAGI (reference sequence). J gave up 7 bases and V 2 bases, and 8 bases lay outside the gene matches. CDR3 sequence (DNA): TGTGCCAGCAGTTACGGTAGGACAGGGGGTAGCCAGCCCCAGCATTTT. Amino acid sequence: CASSYGRTGGSQPQHF.